This T cell receptor (beta chain) is drawn from a study of OX40 agonist ivuxolimab in advanced cancers. Across the whole study: Every 2 weeks, ivuxolimab was infused into the patients intravenously at between 0.01 and 10 mg/kg.

The V end lost 3 bases, the J end lost 6 bases, and 8 bases lay between the germline ends. CDR1 and CDR2 (germline): MNHEY, SMNVEV (reference sequence). The CDR3 has 13 amino acids. Method: immunoSEQ multiplex PCR; TCRdb's copy keeps in-frame clones and lacks some. The repertoire holds tens of thousands of clones, with about 87% as singletons. Exclusion of a patient followed from autoimmune disease history or systemic immunosuppression. Specimen: CD4+ or CD8+ T cells sorted from blood, collected in a trial of the OX40 agonist ivuxolimab. This rearrangement joins TRBV27 to TRBJ2-2; either TRBD1 or TRBD2 may supply D (5 bases each). This receptor was identified in an adult with an advanced solid tumor such as melanoma, head and neck, liver or kidney cancer. The CDR3 DNA reads as TGTGCCAGCAGTTTGGGGCGGGCCGGGGAGCTGTTTTTT. Translating it yields CASSLGRAGELFF.